Sequencing of this TCR beta chain was carried out in a study of blood T cell repertoires in COVID-19. Germline V gene lookup returns CDR1 SNHLY and CDR2 FYNNEI. V lost 8 bases and J lost 3; bases outside the gene matches: 6. The CDR3 sequence is 15 residues long. Individuals aged roughly 18 to 95 years were recruited from 24 US areas. Repertoires were generated with immunoSEQ multiplex PCR, while TCRdb's copy carries only in-frame clones and drops some. The table has almost 65,000 clones, more than 75% seen once. The sequenced material came from PBMCs or T cells enriched from blood (not recorded which). The TCR originated in a woman aged 40 to 55 who had recovered from COVID-19. This chain joins TRBV2 and TRBJ2-1, with 11 bases fitting TRBD2. The CDR3 spells CASASSGGLYNEQFF. CDR3 DNA sequence: TGTGCCAGCGCTTCTAGCGGGGGGCTCTACAATGAGCAGTTCTTC. The full variable domain, in which reference TRBV2 and TRBJ2-1 provide the parts outside the CDR3, is EPEVTQTPSHQVTQMGQEVILRCVPISNHLYFYWYRQILGQKVEFLVSFYNNEISEKSEIFDDQFSVERPDGSNFTLKIRSTKLEDSAMYFCASASSGGLYNEQFFGPGTRLTVL.